This T cell receptor (beta chain) comes out of a study of blood T cell repertoires in COVID-19. Study as a whole: Sites in the United States, Italy and Spain provided acute and convalescent COVID-19 samples. T cells, B-cell-depleted T cells, or PBMCs provided the cDNA or gDNA that served as material.

The repertoire was sequenced with immunoSEQ multiplex PCR; TCRdb's copy has only in-frame clones and lacks some. The sample has 150,000 or so clones, roughly 78% seen once. The sequencing input was peripheral blood. The receptor was derived from a woman aged 60 to 75 with COVID-19, enrolled during active disease.

CDR3 nucleotide sequence: TGTGCCAGCACCCAGACAGGATCTCTTTATGGCTACACCTTC. The encoded protein is CASTQTGSLYGYTF. This rearrangement joins TRBV28 to TRBJ1-2; weak D call: TRBD1 (6 bases). V was pared by 7 bases and J by 5 bases, with 17 bases between. The CDR3 is made up of 14 amino acids. Germline CDR1 reads MDHEN; CDR2 reads SYDVKM.